This T cell receptor (beta chain) derives from a study of OX40 agonist ivuxolimab in advanced cancers. Whole-study context: One patient with hepatocellular carcinoma and two with cutaneous melanoma, three in all, had partial responses.

The method was immunoSEQ multiplex PCR; TCRdb's version includes in-frame clones alone and lacks a portion of them. The sample shows tens of thousands of clones, approximately 80% of them seen only once. The CDR3 consists of 15 residues. In germline, CDR1 is SGDLS, CDR2 YYNGEE. Trimming took off 0 bases at V and 2 bases at J, with 10 bases between the two ends. The chain has TRBV9 and TRBJ2-3, with D possibly being TRBD1 (6 bases). The receptor was isolated from an adult with an advanced solid tumor such as melanoma, head and neck, liver or kidney cancer. This specimen was CD4+ or CD8+ T cells sorted from blood, taken in a trial of the OX40 agonist ivuxolimab. CDR3 in amino acids: CASSVGGTYTDTQYF. In DNA form, the CDR3 reads TGTGCCAGCAGCGTAGGGGGGACATACACAGATACGCAGTATTTT.